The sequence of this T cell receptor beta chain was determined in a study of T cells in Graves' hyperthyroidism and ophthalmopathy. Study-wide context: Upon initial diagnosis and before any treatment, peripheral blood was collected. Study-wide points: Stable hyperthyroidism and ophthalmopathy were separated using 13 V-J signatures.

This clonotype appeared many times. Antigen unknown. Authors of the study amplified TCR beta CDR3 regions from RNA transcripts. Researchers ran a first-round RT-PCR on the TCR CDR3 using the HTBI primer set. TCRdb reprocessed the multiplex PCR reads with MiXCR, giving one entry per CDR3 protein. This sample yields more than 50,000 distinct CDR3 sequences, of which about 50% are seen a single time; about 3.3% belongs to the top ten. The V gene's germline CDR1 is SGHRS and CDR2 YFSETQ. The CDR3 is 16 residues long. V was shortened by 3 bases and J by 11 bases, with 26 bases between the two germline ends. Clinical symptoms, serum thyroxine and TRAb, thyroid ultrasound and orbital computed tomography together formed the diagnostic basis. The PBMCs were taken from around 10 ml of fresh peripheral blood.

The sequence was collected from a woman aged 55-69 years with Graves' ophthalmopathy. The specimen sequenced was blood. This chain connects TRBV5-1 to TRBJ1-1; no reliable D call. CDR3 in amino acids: CASSSRDRFGVGMAFF. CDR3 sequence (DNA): TGCGCCAGCAGCTCAAGGGATCGATTCGGGGTCGGGATGGCTTTCTTT.